The 26 T cell receptor beta chains below all came from one sample that was sequenced in a study of neurological immune-mediated disorders. Via MiXCR, TCRdb re-called the 5' RACE reads, giving one row per CDR3 protein. The sample contains 85,000 to 90,000 distinct CDR3 sequences, roughly 3.5% of which appear only once. The sequenced sample was PBMCs. Receptors originate from a woman between 45 and 65 years old with multiple sclerosis.

This clonotype came up many times. The chain has TRBV6-5 and TRBJ2-1, with D possibly being TRBD1 (6 bases). V lost 4 bases to trimming and J lost 5 bases, with 21 bases between them. Germline V gene sequence: CDR1 MNHEY, CDR2 SVGAGI. The CDR3 consists of 17 residues. CDR3: CASSSPFRGSGDNEQFF. As DNA, the CDR3 is TGTGCCAGCAGTTCCCCCTTCAGGGGATCAGGCGACAATGAGCAGTTCTTC.

The sample holds many counts of this clonotype. The chain carries TRBV10-3 and TRBJ2-3; D perhaps matches TRBD2 (5 bases). V was shortened by 3 bases and J by 3 bases, with 19 bases between the two germline ends. The CDR3 contains 17 residues. CDR1 and CDR2 (germline): ENHRY, SYGVKD. The CDR3 region has the DNA TGTGCCATCAGTGACTCACTTGGGAGTGGCCGTACAGATACGCAGTATTTT. Translating gives CAISDSLGSGRTDTQYF.

This clonotype showed up many times. The chain couples TRBV7-2 to TRBJ2-2, with D possibly matching TRBD2 (5 bases). Germline lookup yields CDR1 SGHTA and CDR2 FQGNSA. The CDR3 totals 16 residues. V was clipped by 4 bases and J by 3 bases, with 15 bases between them. CDR3 nucleotide sequence: TGTGCCAGCAGCTGGAGGATTCCCAAAGACACCGGGGAGCTGTTTTTT. Its translation: CASSWRIPKDTGELFF.

This clonotype has a count of ten or more. The chain uses TRBV20-1 and TRBJ1-6, with D perhaps TRBD1 (6 bases). The germline gives CDR1 DFQATT, CDR2 SNEGSKA (reference sequence). There are 15 residues in the CDR3. Trimming removed 6 bases at V and 6 bases at J, with 18 bases between. Here the CDR3 reads CSAVLGGALNSPLHF. The CDR3 DNA reads as TGCAGTGCCGTACTTGGGGGGGCACTTAATTCACCCCTCCACTTT.

This clonotype showed up many times. The chain combines TRBV10-3 with TRBJ1-1; TRBD1 is a possible D gene (5 bases). This CDR3 comprises 12 residues. Per the germline V gene, CDR1 is ENHRY and CDR2 is SYGVKD. V was shortened by 9 bases and J by 4 bases, with 12 bases between the two germline ends. The CDR3 nucleotides are TGTGCCATGGGGACCCGCCCCACTGAAGCTTTCTTT. It translates to CAMGTRPTEAFF.

In this sample, this clonotype turned up many times. The chain combines TRBV12-3 or TRBV12-4 with TRBJ1-5, with 7 positions matching TRBD1. The CDR3 consists of 15 residues. J was trimmed by 3 bases and V by 6 bases; bases with no gene match: 8. DNA for the CDR3: TGTGCCAGCAGCACACAGGGGTACAACAATCAGCCCCAGCATTTT. It encodes CASSTQGYNNQPQHF.

This clonotype was seen repeatedly, ten times or more. The CDR3, as DNA: TGTGCCAGCAGTCTTGGCCTCTCCTACGAGCAGTACTTC. Translated, it gives CASSLGLSYEQYF. This rearrangement joins TRBV12-3 or TRBV12-4 to TRBJ2-7; D uncertain. The CDR3 consists of 13 residues. V lost 5 bases and J lost 0, with 8 bases in between.

This clonotype qualifies as medium-sized. The chain employs TRBV6-5 and TRBJ1-1; D not certain. The germline CDR1 and CDR2 sequences are MNHEY and SVGAGI. The CDR3 is 13 amino acids. The germline V and J ends were trimmed by 6 bases and 11 bases, with 19 bases remaining between them. DNA for the CDR3: TGTGCCAGCAGGAGGAGGGAAACTCTTGGGGCTTTCTTT. Translating gives CASRRRETLGAFF.

This clonotype came up many times. V is TRBV20-1 and J is TRBJ1-6, with D possibly TRBD1 on 6 matching bases. This CDR3 is built from 13 residues. Trimming took off 6 bases at V and 9 bases at J, with 15 bases between the two ends. The germline CDR1 and CDR2 sequences are DFQATT and SNEGSKA (reference sequence). The CDR3 loop is CSAHQWGRSPLHF. CDR3 bases: TGCAGTGCCCACCAATGGGGGCGTTCACCCCTCCACTTT.

The chain combines TRBV5-1 with TRBJ2-3; D perhaps matches TRBD2 (6 bases). This CDR3 has 15 residues. Germline CDR1 and CDR2: SGHRS and YFSETQ. Trimming removed 3 bases at V and 0 bases at J, with 11 bases between. As DNA, the CDR3 is TGCGCCAGCAGCTCTCGGGGGACCAGCACAGATACGCAGTATTTT. It is translated as CASSSRGTSTDTQYF.

This clonotype was recorded many times. J is TRBJ2-1 and V is TRBV20-1, with TRBD2 matching over 9 bases. CDR3 length: 16 residues. The V and J ends lost 0 bases and 0 bases, in that order; junction bases with no gene match: 3. Germline assignment: CDR1 DFQATT and CDR2 SNEGSKA (reference sequence). CDR3 DNA: TGCAGTGCTAGAGATCTAGCGGGGAGCTCCTACAATGAGCAGTTCTTC. It codes for CSARDLAGSSYNEQFF.

This clonotype was counted ten times or more. The J gene is TRBJ2-5, the V gene TRBV12-3 or TRBV12-4; 10 nucleotides match TRBD1. J gave up 4 bases and V 6 bases, and 8 bases lay outside the gene matches. CDR3 length equals 15 residues. CDR3 DNA sequence: TGTGCCAGCAGGGCCGGGACAGGGGATCGAGAGACCCAGTACTTC. Protein sequence: CASRAGTGDRETQYF.

The table lists this clonotype with many counts. V and J are TRBV7-6 and TRBJ2-2; D call uncertain. The V end was cut by 8 bases, the J end by 2 bases, with 9 bases between. Germline-derived CDR1 and CDR2 are SGHVS and FNYEAQ. CDR3 length: 13 residues. The CDR3 here is CASGERNTGELFF. CDR3 sequence (DNA): TGTGCCAGCGGGGAAAGAAACACCGGGGAGCTGTTTTTT.

This clonotype was detected many times. The chain links TRBV7-2 to TRBJ1-6; no reliable D call. The CDR3 spans 13 residues. Germline lookup yields CDR1 SGHTA and CDR2 FQGNSA. V was pared by 5 bases and J by 8 bases, with 10 bases between. The CDR3: CASSQTRDSPLHF. The CDR3 DNA is TGTGCCAGCAGCCAAACCCGAGATTCACCCCTCCACTTT. The variable domain in full, with the rest retrieved from reference TRBV7-2 and TRBJ1-6, is GAGVSQSPSNKVTEKGKDVELRCDPISGHTALYWYRQSLGQGLEFLIYFQGNSAPDKSGLPSDRFSAERTGGSVSTLTIQRTQQEDSAVYLCASSQTRDSPLHFGNGTRLTVT.

This clonotype was seen repeatedly, ten times or more. This sequence joins TRBV6-6 and TRBJ1-1; D is unclear. The CDR3 consists of 13 residues. Trimming took 1 base from V and 1 from J, leaving 4 bases between them. CDR1 is MNHNY and CDR2 is SVGAGI in the germline V gene (reference sequence). The DNA for the CDR3 is TGTGCCAGCAGTTACTATGGGAACACTGAAGCTTTCTTT. Translated, it gives CASSYYGNTEAFF.

This clonotype was counted at least ten times. The chain employs TRBV7-9 and TRBJ2-1; possibly TRBD2 for D (6 bases). From germline, CDR1 is SEHNR and CDR2 FQNEAQ (reference sequence). The CDR3 contains 15 residues. The V end was cut by 5 bases, the J end by 8 bases, with 19 bases between. For the CDR3, the DNA is TGTGCCAGCAGCCCGCGCGGGACTTCAGGTGATGAGCAGTTCTTC. Translated, it gives CASSPRGTSGDEQFF.

This clonotype was recorded many times. The junction departs from germline at one end; a sequencing error may be responsible. V is TRBV5-1 and J is TRBJ1-1; possibly TRBD1 for D (6 bases). This CDR3 has 14 residues. CDR1 SGHRS and CDR2 YFSETQ come from the germline V gene. The CDR3 is CASSLVQGNIEAFF. The CDR3 DNA sequence: TGCGCCAGCAGCTTGGTTCAGGGGAACATTGAAGCTTTCTTT.

V usage is TRBV6-2 or TRBV6-3 and J usage is TRBJ2-2; tentatively, D is TRBD2 (6 bases). Trimming removed 1 base at V and 5 bases at J, with 11 bases between. CDR3 size: 15 residues. CDR1 and CDR2 (germline): MNHEY, SVGEGT. CDR3 nucleotide sequence: TGTGCCAGCAGTTACTTCGGGGGTGGAACCGGGGAGCTGTTTTTT. Encoded protein: CASSYFGGGTGELFF.

V is TRBV29-1 and J is TRBJ2-7; D is ambiguous. Germline loops: CDR1 SQVTM, CDR2 ANQGSEA. The length of the CDR3 is 11 residues. V dropped 4 bases and J dropped 4 bases, with 8 bases sitting between them. For the CDR3, the DNA is TGCAGCGTTGGGCATGGGTACGAGCAGTACTTC. It encodes CSVGHGYEQYF.

As for this clonotype: This may come from a read error, since a much larger clone is one base off. V gene TRBV3-1 combines with J gene TRBJ1-2; a possible D gene is TRBD1 (5 bases). This CDR3 spans 14 amino acids. Trimming took 1 base from V and 6 from J, leaving 12 bases between them. Germline CDR1 is LGHDT and CDR2 is YNNKEL (reference sequence). The CDR3, as DNA: TGTGCCAGCAGCCAAGCTACGACAGCTCATGGCTACACCTTC. Protein: CASSQATTAHGYTF.

This clonotype has at least ten counts. The CDR3 DNA reads as TGCAGTGCTAGACGCCGGGTGAGGACCCCAAGCAATCAGCCCCAGCATTTT. It encodes CSARRRVRTPSNQPQHF. V and J are TRBV20-1 and TRBJ1-5; D is undetermined. CDR1 is DFQATT and CDR2 is SNEGSKA in the germline V gene (reference sequence). V shed 2 bases and J shed 1 base, with 18 bases lying between them. The CDR3 extends over 17 amino acids.

This clonotype was seen repeatedly, ten times or more. The J gene is TRBJ2-1, the V gene TRBV24-1; D uncertain. V shed 4 bases and J shed 7 bases, with 16 bases lying between them. CDR3 length equals 15 residues. Germline values: CDR1 KGHDR, CDR2 SFDVKD. CDR3 protein: CATSDARRPGNEQFF. In DNA form, the CDR3 reads TGTGCCACCAGTGACGCTCGACGTCCCGGGAATGAGCAGTTCTTC.

The V call is TRBV19, the J call TRBJ2-3; 7 bases are shared with TRBD2. J lost 4 bases, V lost 5 bases, and 6 bases had no gene match. The CDR3 consists of 14 residues. Germline CDR1 is LNHDA and CDR2 is SQIVND (reference sequence). The CDR3 loop reads CASSSRGGADTQYF. For the CDR3, the DNA is TGTGCCAGTAGTTCTCGCGGGGGAGCAGATACGCAGTATTTT.

This clonotype has just a few counts. The chain uses TRBV19 and TRBJ2-2; D gene unclear. The CDR3 covers 15 residues. Germline V CDR1 and CDR2: LNHDA, SQIVND (reference sequence). Trimming shortened V by 2 bases and J by 0 bases, and 7 bases separated the two germline ends. This CDR3 is CASSIFSPNTGELFF. CDR3 nucleotides: TGTGCCAGTAGTATATTCAGCCCGAACACCGGGGAGCTGTTTTTT. Drawing the rest from reference TRBV19 and TRBJ2-2, the complete variable domain is DGGITQSPKYLFRKEGQNVTLSCEQNLNHDAMYWYRQDPGQGLRLIYYSQIVNDFQKGDIAEGYSVSREKKESFPLTVTSAQKNPTAFYLCASSIFSPNTGELFFGEGSRLTVL.

This clonotype was picked up many times. CDR3 protein: CASSLDRGYNEQFF. As DNA, the CDR3 is TGTGCCAGCAGCTTAGACAGGGGTTACAATGAGCAGTTCTTC. The V call is TRBV11-3, the J call TRBJ2-1; tentative D call: TRBD1 (6 bases). The CDR3 spans 14 residues. Germline V gene sequence: CDR1 SGHNT, CDR2 YENEEA. V was shortened by 0 bases and J by 4 bases, with 7 bases between the two germline ends. The entire variable domain, with the rest obtained from reference TRBV11-3 and TRBJ2-1, is as follows: EAGVVQSPRYKIIEKKQPVAFWCNPISGHNTLYWYLQNLGQGPELLIRYENEEAVDDSQLPKDRFSAERLKGVDSTLKIQPAELGDSAVYLCASSLDRGYNEQFFGPGTRLTVL.

In its sample, this clonotype was seen many times. V is TRBV14 and J is TRBJ1-1; perhaps TRBD1 as D (6 bases). V dropped 1 base and J dropped 1 base, with 13 bases sitting between them. The CDR3 is 16 amino acids. From germline, CDR1 is SGHDN and CDR2 FVKESK. The DNA of the CDR3 is TGTGCCAGCAGCCAAGTAACAGGGATCACGAACACTGAAGCTTTCTTT. Protein product: CASSQVTGITNTEAFF.